A selection of T cell receptor beta chains follows, all from one sample in a study of blood T cell repertoires in COVID-19. TCRdb's table, derived via immunoSEQ multiplex PCR, lists solely in-frame clones and lacks some. The table includes approximately 200,000 clones, roughly 84% detected once. Sequenced material: peripheral blood. These receptors all come from a woman aged 50 to 60 with acute or convalescent COVID-19. The CDR3 runs from the conserved cysteine through the conserved F or W. D genes are given only for firm matches. Clone size is given for some rows only: seen once, a few or many times, or a class if the clone is expanded.

clone_size: NA; j_call: TRBJ1-2; d_call: TRBD1; v_call: TRBV19; cdr3_aa: CASSALTGNYGYTF; cdr3_nt: TGTGCCAGTAGTGCCCTGACAGGGAACTACGGCTACACCTTC
clone_size: NA; j_call: TRBJ1-6; d_call: NA; v_call: TRBV14; cdr3_aa: CASSQEVGGDSPLHF; cdr3_nt: TGTGCCAGCAGCCAAGAGGTGGGTGGAGATTCACCCCTCCACTTT
clone_size: NA; j_call: TRBJ2-2; d_call: TRBD1; v_call: TRBV5-1; cdr3_aa: CASSFWDRVTGELFF; cdr3_nt: TGCGCCAGCAGCTTTTGGGACAGGGTCACCGGGGAGCTGTTTTTT
clone_size: NA; j_call: TRBJ1-6; d_call: NA; v_call: TRBV2; cdr3_aa: CASSDRVQSYNSPLHF; cdr3_nt: TGTGCCAGCAGTGACAGGGTTCAGTCCTATAATTCACCCCTCCACTTT
clone_size: few; j_call: TRBJ1-4; d_call: TRBD1; v_call: TRBV3-1/TRBV3-2; cdr3_aa: CANLGQFNEKLFF; cdr3_nt: TGTGCCAACTTGGGACAGTTTAATGAAAAACTGTTTTTT
clone_size: NA; j_call: TRBJ2-1; d_call: NA; v_call: TRBV16; cdr3_aa: CASSQSGGRGRQFF; cdr3_nt: TGTGCCAGCAGCCAATCGGGGGGGCGCGGGAGGCAGTTCTTC
clone_size: NA; j_call: TRBJ2-7; d_call: TRBD2; v_call: TRBV9; cdr3_aa: CASSGRTSHEQYF; cdr3_nt: TGTGCCAGCAGCGGACGGACTAGCCACGAGCAGTACTTC
clone_size: NA; j_call: TRBJ2-1; d_call: NA; v_call: TRBV28; cdr3_aa: CASSLWAGFTYNEQFF; cdr3_nt: TGTGCCAGCAGTTTATGGGCAGGGTTCACCTACAATGAGCAGTTCTTC
clone_size: few; j_call: TRBJ2-7; d_call: TRBD1; v_call: TRBV15; cdr3_aa: CATSERTGYSHEQYF; cdr3_nt: TGTGCCACCAGCGAGCGGACAGGATATTCGCACGAGCAGTACTTC
clone_size: NA; j_call: TRBJ2-7; d_call: TRBD2; v_call: TRBV2; cdr3_aa: CASSGGLAGEQYF; cdr3_nt: TGTGCCAGCAGCGGGGGGCTAGCGGGAGAGCAGTACTTC
clone_size: few; j_call: TRBJ2-5; d_call: NA; v_call: TRBV5-4; cdr3_aa: CASSWGLDGPETQYF; cdr3_nt: TGTGCCAGCAGCTGGGGCCTGGACGGTCCAGAGACCCAGTACTTC